This T cell receptor beta chain was documented in a study of blood T cell repertoires in COVID-19. Study information: Nucleic acid was either cDNA or gDNA, and it came from T cells, B-cell-depleted T cells, or PBMCs.

This CDR3 is 18 amino acids long. Looked up from germline, CDR1 is SEHNR and CDR2 is FQNEAQ (reference sequence). V lost 5 bases, J lost 0 bases, and 9 bases stayed unmatched. The protocol was immunoSEQ multiplex PCR, while the TCRdb copy is restricted to in-frame clones and leaves out a portion. The top ten hold less than 0.75% of the sample, which has over 200,000 clones, less than 90% seen once. This chain joins TRBV7-9 and TRBJ1-4, with 10 bases fitting TRBD1. The sample comprised peripheral blood. This receptor was identified in a man aged 35 to 55 with acute or convalescent COVID-19. DNA of the CDR3: TGTGCCAGCAGCATAGGGGGACAGGGGACTCCAACTAATGAAAAACTGTTTTTT. It codes for CASSIGGQGTPTNEKLFF.